The 23 T cell receptor beta chains below come from one sample, sequenced in a study of CXCR3-negative and CXCR3-positive naive CD8 T cells. Carrying UMI labels, the TRB cDNA libraries were prepared through 5' RACE. TCRdb re-called the 5' RACE reads; one entry per CDR3 protein, DNA not given. This sample's table has 90,000 to 95,000 distinct CDR3 sequences. The sample was naive CXCR3- CD8+ T cells from blood. Described subset: CD45RO-CCR7+CD27+CD95- naive CD8+ T cells lacking CXCR3 (TNR3-). These receptor sequences come from a human donor in good health. Some clones in this sample may be carry-over from other donors' samples.

V usage is TRBV11-2 and J usage is TRBJ2-5; there is no DNA to check the TCRdb D call of TRBD2. Germline loops: CDR1 SGHAT, CDR2 FQNNGV. The CDR3 runs 17 residues. CDR3 amino acids: CASSLPTTSGFQETQYF.

This chain joins TRBV6-2 or TRBV6-3 and TRBJ2-1; TCRdb's D call of TRBD1 is untestable without DNA. The CDR3 contains 17 residues. Germline loops: CDR1 MNHEY, CDR2 SVGEGT. The CDR3 protein is CASSLNPTGELYNEQFF.

The chain couples TRBV27 to TRBJ2-1. The CDR3 length is 13 residues. In germline, CDR1 is MNHEY, CDR2 SMNVEV (reference sequence). The CDR3 region is CASSLVGDNEQFF.

The chain links TRBV4-3 to TRBJ2-1. Germline V gives CDR1 LGHNA, CDR2 YSLEER. The CDR3 is made up of 12 amino acids. The CDR3 sequence is CASSQDYNEQFF.

The chain recombines TRBV7-9 with TRBJ1-1; as DNA is missing, the TRBD1 call by TCRdb cannot be tested. This CDR3 comprises 14 residues. Germline V lookup: CDR1 SEHNR, CDR2 FQNEAQ (reference sequence). The CDR3 loop reads CASSLTRTGSEAFF.

This sequence joins TRBV7-3 and TRBJ1-2; TCRdb's D call of TRBD1 is untestable without DNA. The length of the CDR3 is 14 residues. CDR1 is SGHTA, CDR2 FQGTGA, per germline. The CDR3 region is CASTPGGTGNGYTF.

The chain uses TRBV7-9 and TRBJ2-5; the D call from TCRdb, TRBD1, cannot be confirmed without DNA. From germline, CDR1 is SEHNR and CDR2 FQNEAQ (reference sequence). CDR3 length: 14 residues. CDR3 amino acids: CASSPSQGQETQYF.

The chain couples TRBV11-2 to TRBJ1-1. This CDR3 contains 11 residues. CDR1 is SGHAT and CDR2 is FQNNGV in the germline V gene. The CDR3 is CASSSNLEAFF. Looking up the rest from reference TRBV11-2 and TRBJ1-1 gives the full variable domain: EAGVAQSPRYKIIEKRQSVAFWCNPISGHATLYWYQQILGQGPKLLIQFQNNGVVDDSQLPKDRFSAERLKGVDSTLKIQPAKLEDSAVYLCASSSNLEAFFGQGTRLTVV.

V gene TRBV29-1 combines with J gene TRBJ1-1; TCRdb's assignment of TRBD1 cannot be checked, as there is no DNA. The CDR3 sequence is 13 residues long. CDR1 is SQVTM, CDR2 ANQGSEA, per germline. The CDR3 loop is CSVARGWNTEAFF.

V usage is TRBV12-3 or TRBV12-4 and J usage is TRBJ1-2; TCRdb reports TRBD1, a call that lacks DNA to check it against. CDR3 length: 14 amino acids. CDR3 sequence reads: CASRKTGEANGYTF.

The chain combines TRBV20-1 with TRBJ2-1; with no DNA, the TCRdb D assignment of TRBD1 cannot be verified. This CDR3 spans 14 amino acids. Germline lookup yields CDR1 DFQATT and CDR2 SNEGSKA (reference sequence). The CDR3 sequence is CSAPGQALYAEQFF.

The rearrangement links TRBV29-1 to TRBJ2-1; TCRdb gives TRBD2 as the D gene, but with no DNA this cannot be confirmed. Per the germline V gene, CDR1 is SQVTM and CDR2 is ANQGSEA. The CDR3 has 14 residues. CDR3 in amino acids: CSVEERGVYNEQFF.

The rearrangement links TRBV27 to TRBJ2-2. CDR3 size: 13 residues. CDR1 is MNHEY and CDR2 is SMNVEV in the germline V gene (reference sequence). The chain's CDR3 is CASSLLNTGELFF.

This sequence joins TRBV12-3 or TRBV12-4 and TRBJ2-7. This CDR3 contains 12 residues. The CDR3 sequence: CASSANDYEQYF.

This rearrangement joins TRBV28 to TRBJ1-2. CDR3 length equals 15 residues. CDR1 and CDR2 (germline): MDHEN, SYDVKM. This CDR3 reads CASSFRVSRNYGYTF.

The V gene is TRBV6-5, the J gene TRBJ2-1. Germline CDR1 is MNHEY and CDR2 is SVGAGI. This CDR3 comprises 15 residues. The CDR3 protein is CASSSDESSYNEQFF.

This chain connects TRBV29-1 to TRBJ2-7; TCRdb outputs TRBD1, but without DNA this stays unchecked. The CDR3 consists of 11 residues. The V gene's germline CDR1 is SQVTM and CDR2 ANQGSEA. CDR3 loop: CSVEAGNEQYF.

The chain employs TRBV5-1 and TRBJ2-2. The CDR3 covers 14 residues. The germline CDR1 and CDR2 sequences are SGHRS and YFSETQ. The CDR3 spells CASSLRLFTGELFF.

The chain is built from TRBV29-1 and TRBJ2-2; no DNA is available, so the TRBD1 call from TCRdb remains unchecked. The length of the CDR3 is 14 residues. Germline V gene lookup returns CDR1 SQVTM and CDR2 ANQGSEA. CDR3 sequence reads: CSVLRSTGPGELFF.

The chain employs TRBV6-6 and TRBJ2-3; the D call of TRBD2 rests on TCRdb alone, since no DNA is present to check it. Germline V gives CDR1 MNHNY, CDR2 SVGAGI (reference sequence). The CDR3 spans 12 residues. The CDR3 loop reads CAGGRDGTSEYF.

The rearrangement uses TRBV6-6 and TRBJ2-3; with no DNA, the TCRdb D assignment of TRBD2 cannot be verified. The CDR3 is 20 residues long. Germline CDR1 reads MNHNY; CDR2 reads SVGAGI (reference sequence). The CDR3 sequence is CASSYRGASGGARSTDTQYF.

This chain links TRBV7-6 with TRBJ1-3; TCRdb's D call of TRBD1 is untestable without DNA. The CDR3 totals 16 residues. Per the germline V gene, CDR1 is SGHVS and CDR2 is FNYEAQ. This CDR3 reads CASSPSGAGSGNTIYF.

The chain is built from TRBV27 and TRBJ2-7; TCRdb calls TRBD2, which cannot be checked without DNA. Germline V gene data show CDR1 as MNHEY and CDR2 as SMNVEV (reference sequence). The CDR3 has 16 residues. The CDR3 sequence: CASSSTSGGPSYEQYF.